One and the same sample provided the 6 T cell receptor beta chains below, sequenced in a study of cytomegalovirus exposure and HLA in healthy donors. Profiling relied on immunoSEQ multiplex PCR, and the TCRdb table lists in-frame clones only, not all of them. The repertoire has over 120,000 clones, 85% to 90% of them found once; the top ten carry around 5.9%. Sequencing input: PBMCs. These receptors were taken from a woman aged 25 to 39 in good health and CMV-seropositive.

This clone was recorded once. The genes are TRBV5-6 and TRBJ2-1, with 10 bases fitting TRBD2. CDR1 is SGHDT and CDR2 is YYEEEE in the germline V gene. V shed 4 bases and J 6 bases; nucleotides not matched to a gene: 13. CDR3 length equals 17 residues. The CDR3 protein is CASSHRVAGGLGNEQFF. Here the CDR3 DNA reads TGTGCCAGCAGCCACCGTGTAGCGGGGGGTCTGGGCAATGAGCAGTTCTTC.

This chain uses TRBV28 with TRBJ2-7; 13 bases fit TRBD2. Trimming at V came to 5 bases and at J to 6 bases, leaving 7 bases not matched to a gene. Germline loops: CDR1 MDHEN, CDR2 SYDVKM. The CDR3 covers 15 residues. CDR3 sequence (DNA): TGTGCCAGCAGTCCGCCCGGACTAGCGGGGGTCGAGCAGTACTTC. This codes for CASSPPGLAGVEQYF.

The J gene is TRBJ1-1, the V gene TRBV6-1; no reliable D call. Trimming cost V 1 base and J 0 bases, with 6 bases left between them. This CDR3 spans 14 amino acids. The germline CDR1 and CDR2 sequences are MNHNS and SASEGT. The CDR3 loop reads CASSEVGVNTEAFF. Here the CDR3 DNA reads TGTGCCAGCAGTGAAGTCGGGGTGAACACTGAAGCTTTCTTT.

The chain links TRBV28 to TRBJ1-4; 8 bases match TRBD1. Germline V gives CDR1 MDHEN, CDR2 SYDVKM. The CDR3 loop spans 16 amino acids. Trimming removed 5 bases from V and 7 bases from J; junction bases left unmatched: 12. The CDR3 is CASSQPRGQVREKLFF. The DNA of the CDR3 is TGTGCCAGCAGTCAGCCCCGGGGACAGGTCCGTGAAAAACTGTTTTTT.

The V gene is TRBV2, the J gene TRBJ1-2; 12 bases line up with TRBD1. Germline-derived CDR1 and CDR2 are SNHLY and FYNNEI. The CDR3 has 15 residues. The junction had 8 bases not matched to a gene; V was cut back by 6 bases and J by 6 bases. The CDR3 sequence is CASRETGTGGDGYTF. CDR3 coding DNA: TGTGCCAGCAGGGAAACCGGGACAGGGGGCGATGGCTACACCTTC.

This clone occurred once. The CDR3: CASTRQGAYNSPLHF. In DNA form, the CDR3 reads TGTGCTTCAACCCGACAGGGGGCTTATAATTCACCCCTCCACTTT. The chain couples TRBV7-2 to TRBJ1-6, with 10 bases fitting TRBD1. The CDR3 has 15 amino acids. Germline CDR1 and CDR2: SGHTA and FQGNSA.